This entry is about one T cell receptor (beta chain). This clonotype appeared a single time. No cognate antigen has been identified for it. This may be a read error: a much more frequent sequence differs by one nucleotide. Reading from cysteine to phenylalanine, the CDR3 counts 15 amino acids. Only the CDR3 part of the read is kept: 45 bases, read in frame from the first base. Trimming at the junction amounts to 2 bases on V and 1 base on J, and the germline ends lie 10 bases apart. CDR1 and CDR2 (MNHEY, SMNVEV) derive from the germline V gene (reference sequence). These data originate in a study of human T cells and chemical hapten exposure listed by TCRdb under 2021. For context, the study as a whole: For sensitization, 2% DPC in acetone was applied to a 2 cm by 2 cm area of upper inner arm skin. Throughout the study period of about 23 weeks, patients also received therapeutic DPC doses to the scalp every week. Most of the patients in the cohort were female, and the cohort covered alopecia areata with under or over 50% scalp involvement, alopecia totalis and alopecia universalis. Blood for TCR sequencing was provided by twenty-nine alopecia patients at one to four time points (pre-sensitization, 2, 6 and 24 weeks). Libraries were pooled for sequencing, and per-sample TCR yields varied mainly because of small differences in library volumes within the pool. Patient blood was sampled pre-sensitization (week 0) and at 2, 6 and about 24 weeks after DPC sensitization. Peripheral blood TCR repertoire changes were tracked in vivo in alopecia patients during primary and secondary sensitization to the hapten diphenylcyclopropenone (DPC). Patch testing on the upper back used Finn chambers containing 0.01% DPC, with scoring done after 6 days according to International Contact Dermatitis Research Group standards. Points the paper makes about the study in general: After repeated subsampling, changes were observed in the strength of the expansion versus patch-test correlation and in the threshold at which the correlation became significant. Compared with pre-sensitization or healthy control sets, expanded TCRs formed significantly more large CDR3 similarity clusters, which is consistent with antigen-driven responses. Alopecia, a presumed autoimmune disease, was present in all patients, so the immune response of the patients might differ from that of healthy individuals. DPC sensitization did not change how many TCRs were above 1 in 1000 frequency, and no evidence was found of alterations in global repertoire structure. Patch test score correlated positively with the number of PT1 expanded TCRs, reaching significance at thresholds 8, 16 and 32 but not at 4.

In light of the paper, this sample's time point label describes: pre-sensitization, week 0. Interpreted using the paper, the treatment or condition label stands for: therapeutic diphenylcyclopropenone sensitization with weekly scalp DPC. At every patch-test visit, the blood draw took place before the patch test was put on. Patients were eligible if aged 18 to 70, diagnosed with alopecia and judged suitable for DPC therapy, and pregnant patients were excluded. Total RNA was isolated from unfractionated whole blood collected in Tempus Blood RNA tubes. Preparation of the library involved RACE. The reads were generated on a NextSeq 500. During library preparation, unique molecular identifiers were attached to individual cDNA molecules so that TCRs could be counted in a quantitative, reproducible way. Each blood RNA sample was used to sequence both TCR alpha and TCR beta chains. Concerning the study's data processing: Samples had a median of roughly 98,000 TCRs, with a range from about 23,224 to 750,000. V, J and CDR3 annotation of the TCR reads was performed with the Decombinator software suite. To make PS versus PT1 abundance plots, every sample was subsampled to the same number of TCRs (28,000). Expanded TCRs were defined as absent before sensitization and observed at least eight times at the 2-week time point. TCRdb cleaned the public reads at Q25 with fastp, built clones with MiXCR and kept in-frame beta chains. Duplicate CDR3 protein sequences are folded into a single record with the most common DNA and genes. TCRdb's processing, not the authors', yielded these V and J calls. Present in this sample are around 350,000 distinct CDR3 sequences, about 5% of which were seen just once. Over 7% of the sample is in the top ten clones.

This TCR derives from a woman younger than 30 with alopecia areata. Some clones in this sample may be carry-over from other donors' samples. The sequence links TRBV27 to TRBJ2-3; no confident D gene assignment can be made. The sample was whole blood, taken in connection with sensitization to the hapten diphenylcyclopropenone (DPC). In nucleotide form, the sequence is TGTGCCAGCAGTTTAACACAGTGGCGCACAGATACGCAGTATTTT. Its product reads: CASSLTQWRTDTQYF.